The 2 T cell receptor beta chains reported below all come from one sample, sequenced in a study of long-term antiretroviral therapy in people with HIV. Sequencing used immunoSEQ v3.0 at survey level. Sequencing was performed with immunoSEQ multiplex PCR; in TCRdb, only in-frame clones are kept and a portion is missing. The table lists roughly 14,000 clones, 84% of them singletons. The source material was unsorted PBMCs, sampled 0.4 years after starting antiretroviral therapy. Every receptor here comes from a man aged 25-40 years with HIV.

Comment on this clone: One junction end does not reproduce the germline sequence, and a read error may be involved. At the DNA level, this CDR3 is encoded by other sequences in the same sample as well. The rearrangement uses TRBV30 and TRBJ2-7; TRBD1 agrees at 7 bases. Germline V gene data show CDR1 as GTSNPN and CDR2 as SVGIG (reference sequence). CDR3 length: 14 amino acids. For the CDR3, the DNA is TGTGCTTGGACAAGACAGGGTTCTTTGTACGAGCAGTACTTC. It translates to CAWTRQGSLYEQYF.

The V call is TRBV4-3, the J call TRBJ2-7; D ambiguous. The germline V gene has CDR1 LGHNA and CDR2 YSLEER. V was clipped by 0 bases and J by 3 bases, with 12 bases between them. The CDR3 extends over 15 amino acids. The CDR3 sequence is CASSQDRTGLYEQYF. The CDR3 DNA sequence: TGCGCCAGCAGCCAAGACCGCACCGGCCTCTACGAGCAGTACTTC.